The rows below give T cell receptor beta chains drawn from one sample of a study of T-cell reconstitution after alpha-beta-depleted transplantation in children. One entry per CDR3 protein, called by TCRdb with MiXCR from the PCR reads. Among some 390,000 distinct CDR3 sequences listed, 20% were seen once. The sequences come from PBMCs from the stem cell graft donor, collected from the stem cell graft. The receptors originated from a human donor who donated a stem cell graft to a child with acute myeloid leukemia. CDR3s include the opening cysteine and the closing phenylalanine or tryptophan. D genes are given only for firm matches. For some rows the clone size is stated as once, few or many, or as a class when expanded; others skip it.

TRBV25-1	TRBD2	TRBJ2-3	many	TGTGCCAGCATGCAGACTAGCAGGCCAGATACGCAGTATTTT	CASMQTSRPDTQYF
TRBV20-1	TRBD1	TRBJ2-2	many	TGCAGTGCCATAACAGGGGGTGGGGCCGGGGAGCTGTTTTTT	CSAITGGGAGELFF
TRBV5-1	-	TRBJ2-7	-	TGCGCCAGCAGACAAAACTCCTACGAGCAGTACTTC	CASRQNSYEQYF
TRBV12-3/TRBV12-4	-	TRBJ2-2	-	TGTGCCAGCAGGGCTCGGGGCTCCACCGGGGAGCTGTTTTTT	CASRARGSTGELFF
TRBV5-6	-	TRBJ2-1	-	TGTGCCAGCAGCTTGGGTGGGGGACGGGAGTTCTTC	CASSLGGGREFF
TRBV30	TRBD2	TRBJ2-3	few	TGTGCCTGGAGGGGGAGGGGCACAGATACGCAGTATTTT	CAWRGRGTDTQYF
TRBV7-9	TRBD1	TRBJ2-6	-	TGTGCCAGCAGCCCAGGAAGGACAGGGTTCGACTCTGGGGCCAACGTCCTGACTTTC	CASSPGRTGFDSGANVLTF
TRBV12-3/TRBV12-4	TRBD1	TRBJ2-1	-	TGTGCCAGCAGTTTAGGCCCGGGACAGGGGCTCCTCAATGAGCAGTTCTTC	CASSLGPGQGLLNEQFF
TRBV6-6	-	TRBJ2-7	-	TGTGCCAGCAGTCATAAGGGGGGGGTGCAGTACTTC	CASSHKGGVQYF
TRBV2	TRBD2	TRBJ2-7	few	TGTGCCAGCAGCCTAGCGGGAGTAAGGCGCGAGCAGTACTTC	CASSLAGVRREQYF
TRBV20-1	-	TRBJ2-3	few	TGCAGTGTAAACTCTGGGGCGGGCGGAGAAGATACGCAGTATTTT	CSVNSGAGGEDTQYF
TRBV19	-	TRBJ2-1	-	TGTGCCAGCCACTCCGCTAGCTACAATGAGCAGTTCTTC	CASHSASYNEQFF
TRBV5-1	-	TRBJ1-5	few	TGCGCCAGCAGCCCCTCCCCTTTGGGGGGCAGCAATCAGCCCCAGCATTTT	CASSPSPLGGSNQPQHF
TRBV12-3/TRBV12-4	-	TRBJ1-1	-	TGTGCCAGCAGTCCCTCCTCAGGACACCTAGCCACTGAAGCTTTCTTT	CASSPSSGHLATEAFF
TRBV24-1	TRBD1	TRBJ2-1	few	TGTGCCACCAGGACCGGGACAGCCCCTAATGAGCAGTTCTTC	CATRTGTAPNEQFF
TRBV12-3/TRBV12-4	-	TRBJ2-5	-	TGTGCCAGCAGTCCGCAGGAGGGCGGGGAGACCCAGTACTTC	CASSPQEGGETQYF
TRBV28	-	TRBJ2-2	few	TGTGCCAGCAGTTCGCTACCAGGGGTTCACGGCACCGGGGAGCTGTTTTTT	CASSSLPGVHGTGELFF
TRBV28	-	TRBJ2-5	-	TGTGCCAGCGGAGAGACACAAGAGACCCAGTACTTC	CASGETQETQYF
TRBV29-1	TRBD1	TRBJ2-7	many	TGCAGCGCGAGGGACAGCAACTACGAGCAGTACTTC	CSARDSNYEQYF
TRBV5-1	TRBD2	TRBJ2-2	-	TGCGCCAGCAGCTTGGCCCTGGGGGGGGCCGGGGAGCTGTTTTTT	CASSLALGGAGELFF
TRBV29-1	TRBD2	TRBJ2-7	-	TGCAGCGTTGAAGATCCGGGGGGGAACTACGAGCAGTACTTC	CSVEDPGGNYEQYF
TRBV4-1	-	TRBJ2-1	-	TGCGCCAGCAGCCAGGGGGGAAGCTTCTACAATGAGCAGTTCTTC	CASSQGGSFYNEQFF
TRBV5-1	-	TRBJ2-2	-	TGCGCCAGCAGCGCCCAGGGCGGGAACACCGGGGAGCTGTTTTTT	CASSAQGGNTGELFF
TRBV24-1	TRBD1	TRBJ2-7	-	TGTGCCACCAGTGACCATGGACAGGGGGATCGCTACGAGCAGTACTTC	CATSDHGQGDRYEQYF
TRBV29-1	-	TRBJ2-2	-	TGCAGCGTATCCGGGACAAGGAACACCGGGGAGCTGTTTTTT	CSVSGTRNTGELFF